This T cell receptor beta chain was observed in a study of cytomegalovirus exposure and HLA in healthy donors. This CDR3 spans 14 amino acids. Germline loops: CDR1 MNHNY, CDR2 SVGAGI (reference sequence). The V segment lost 6 bases and the J segment 4 bases; nucleotides outside the gene matches: 4. This clone was detected only once. Its antigen is undetermined. General study points: Specificity for CMV antigens was confirmed in vitro for a few of the CMV-associated chains. Earlier analysis found most TCR beta V segments productive about 87% or about 30% of the time.

Amplification used 60 Vbeta primers and 13 Jbeta primers. TCRdb's copy holds only in-frame clones and misses some; the assay was immunoSEQ multiplex PCR. The sample shows 140,000 or so clones, around 85% of them seen only once. The sample comprised PBMCs. This clonotype originated in a female donor in good health and CMV-seronegative. J is TRBJ1-5 and V is TRBV6-6; 9 positions agree with TRBD1. The CDR3 sequence is CASRVGTGNQPQHF. Here the CDR3 DNA reads TGTGCCAGCAGGGTCGGGACAGGGAATCAGCCCCAGCATTTT.